One sample yielded the 18 T cell receptor beta chains listed below, sequenced in a study of post-analysis software for immune sequencing data. Findings and limits, study-wide: There were five TRBV segments more frequent in patients than controls, and TRBV5-6, TRBV5-1 and TRBV20-1 were among them.

Built from TCR beta cDNA, the libraries had unique molecular identifiers in them. From the PCR reads, TCRdb called clonotypes with MiXCR, one entry per CDR3 protein. In the table there are hundreds of thousands of distinct CDR3 sequences, approximately 60% of which are singletons. The antigens of these receptors remain unknown. The specimen was blood. The origin of the receptors is a girl aged 2 to 9 with multiple sclerosis.

The chain has TRBV3-1 and TRBJ2-5; 10 positions agree with TRBD2. CDR3 length: 21 amino acids. Germline V CDR1 and CDR2: LGHDT, YNNKEL (reference sequence). The V and J ends lost 4 bases and 3 bases, in that order; junction bases with no gene match: 23. DNA of the CDR3: TGTGCCAGCAGCCTACGCAATTCCCGTGCCGTGCTAGCGGGGGACAAAGAGACCCAGTACTTC. It is translated as CASSLRNSRAVLAGDKETQYF.

V and J are TRBV20-1 and TRBJ2-4; no firm D call. The assigned J gene may be wrong: the sequence end matches TRBJ2-7 better. CDR3 length: 11 residues. From germline, CDR1 is DFQATT and CDR2 SNEGSKA (reference sequence). CDR3 amino acids: CSARDWDEQYF. CDR3 nucleotides: TGCAGTGCTAGAGATTGGGACGAGCAGTACTTC.

This clonotype was detected only a few times. In DNA form, the CDR3 reads TGCAGTGCTAGAGAGTGGGGGAGAGGCACAGATACGCAGTATTTT. It specifies CSAREWGRGTDTQYF. The genes are TRBV20-1 and TRBJ2-3, with D perhaps given as TRBD1 or TRBD2 (5 bases each). The CDR3 is 15 amino acids. V was trimmed by 0 bases and J by 1 base, leaving 11 bases between them. Germline V gene data show CDR1 as DFQATT and CDR2 as SNEGSKA (reference sequence).

The gene calls are TRBV6-6 and TRBJ1-5, with 8 bases that match TRBD1. V trimming: 5 bases; J trimming: 0 bases; junction bases outside the gene matches: 6. The germline CDR1 and CDR2 sequences are MNHNY and SVGAGI (reference sequence). CDR3 length: 16 amino acids. The CDR3 sequence: CASSTPGTGSNQPQHF. The CDR3 DNA follows: TGTGCCAGCAGTACCCCCGGGACAGGTAGCAATCAGCCCCAGCATTTT.

About this clonotype itself: A junction end diverges from the germline sequence, so it may reflect a read error. The gene calls are TRBV12-3 or TRBV12-4 and TRBJ2-7; TRBD2 agrees at 8 bases. The CDR3 covers 16 residues. DNA of the CDR3: TGTGCCATCAGTTTTGCGGGTAGCGGGGACTCCTACGAGCAGTACTTC. Translation: CAISFAGSGDSYEQYF.

The chain uses TRBV5-1 and TRBJ2-5; no firm D call. The CDR3 runs to 15 residues. Deletions cut 0 bases from V and 1 base from J, with 10 bases between. CDR1 SGHRS and CDR2 YFSETQ come from the germline V gene. The CDR3 region has the DNA TGCGCCAGCAGCTTGGCCGGAAACAGCCAAGAGACCCAGTACTTC. Protein sequence: CASSLAGNSQETQYF.

The chain couples TRBV20-1 to TRBJ2-1; possibly TRBD1 for D (6 bases). Deletions cut 3 bases from V and 3 bases from J, with 21 bases between. The CDR3 covers 17 residues. Per the germline V gene, CDR1 is DFQATT and CDR2 is SNEGSKA (reference sequence). The CDR3 is CSASGASRGRRYNEQFF. CDR3 DNA: TGCAGTGCTAGTGGGGCCTCAAGGGGGAGACGCTACAATGAGCAGTTCTTC.

This sequence joins TRBV6-2 or TRBV6-3 and TRBJ2-1, with D maybe TRBD2 (6 bases). The germline V gene has CDR1 MNHEY and CDR2 SVGEGT. Trimming stripped 9 bases from V and 7 bases from J, with 16 bases between. This CDR3 has 13 amino acids. Here the CDR3 reads CASMGLPLNEQFF. The CDR3 coding sequence is TGTGCCAGTATGGGACTCCCGCTGAATGAGCAGTTCTTC.

CDR3 amino acids: CASSEYMYEQYF. In nucleotides, the CDR3 is TGTGCCAGCAGTGAATATATGTACGAGCAGTACTTC. The rearrangement joins TRBV6-1 to TRBJ2-7; D gene ambiguous. This CDR3 has 12 amino acids. The V and J ends lost 2 bases and 4 bases respectively, with 6 bases between them. Germline V gene lookup returns CDR1 MNHNS and CDR2 SASEGT.

The chain employs TRBV12-3 or TRBV12-4 and TRBJ2-4; 8 nucleotides line up with TRBD1. This CDR3 spans 16 amino acids. The ends lost 3 bases at V and 3 bases at J; junction bases unmatched: 7. CDR3 sequence reads: CASSFPIQGDKNIQYF. As DNA, the CDR3 is TGTGCCAGCAGTTTCCCTATACAGGGGGACAAAAACATTCAGTACTTC.

The rearrangement uses TRBV3-1 and TRBJ2-1; 13 bases are a match to TRBD2. V gave up 3 bases and J gave up 9 bases; unmatched junction bases: 8. The germline CDR1 and CDR2 sequences are LGHDT and YNNKEL (reference sequence). The CDR3 runs 16 residues. CDR3 DNA sequence: TGTGCCAGCAGCCAGATGGGACTAGCGGGAATTCCTGAGCAGTTCTTC. It is translated as CASSQMGLAGIPEQFF.

Worth noting for this clonotype: The junction differs from germline at one of its ends, possibly a read error. The chain recombines TRBV30 with TRBJ2-7; the D gene could be TRBD1 or TRBD2 (5 bases each). The CDR3 loop spans 13 amino acids. Germline CDR1 GTSNPN, CDR2 SVGIG (reference sequence). This CDR3 reads CVWTGTEFYEQYF. CDR3 in DNA: TGTGTCTGGACCGGGACGGAGTTCTACGAGCAGTACTTC.

This clonotype has more than one count but fewer than ten. The chain recombines TRBV6-1 with TRBJ2-7, with TRBD1 as a possible D gene (5 bases). Germline V gene lookup returns CDR1 MNHNS and CDR2 SASEGT. The CDR3 length is 15 residues. V dropped 5 bases and J dropped 5 bases, with 19 bases sitting between them. CDR3 residues: CASSKNVVGRDEQYF. The CDR3 nucleotides read TGTGCCAGCAGTAAAAACGTGGTGGGCAGGGACGAGCAGTACTTC.

This clonotype has a handful of counts. The chain has TRBV25-1 and TRBJ2-3; TRBD1 aligns across 9 bases. V was pared by 4 bases and J by 1 base, with 0 bases of the junction left unmatched. The CDR3 runs to 14 residues. Germline CDR1 is MGHDK and CDR2 is SYGVNS. The CDR3 coding sequence is TGTGCCAGCAGTGGGGACAGGGGCACAGATACGCAGTATTTT. Translating it yields CASSGDRGTDTQYF.

This clonotype was detected only once. The chain uses TRBV9 and TRBJ2-1; D not certain. CDR1 and CDR2 from the germline V gene are SGDLS and YYNGEE. The CDR3 length is 13 residues. With 3 bases removed from V and 6 bases from J, the gap between germline ends came to 10 bases. The CDR3 protein is CASSDDWGNEQFF. CDR3 nucleotide sequence: TGTGCCAGCAGCGACGATTGGGGCAATGAGCAGTTCTTC.

The rearrangement uses TRBV20-1 and TRBJ1-5; D not certain. The CDR3 is made up of 13 amino acids. The germline V and J ends were trimmed by 1 base and 3 bases, with 7 bases remaining between them. Germline V lookup: CDR1 DFQATT, CDR2 SNEGSKA (reference sequence). The CDR3 spells CSARGQDNQPQHF. The CDR3 DNA sequence: TGCAGTGCTAGAGGGCAGGACAATCAGCCCCAGCATTTT.

The V gene is TRBV12-3 or TRBV12-4, the J gene TRBJ2-1; 15 bases align to TRBD2. The junction had 9 bases not matched to a gene; V was cut back by 6 bases and J by 9 bases. The CDR3 contains 16 residues. CDR3: CASSWTGTSGGSEQFF. Written as DNA, the CDR3 is TGTGCCAGCAGCTGGACCGGGACTAGCGGGGGGTCTGAGCAGTTCTTC.

The chain uses TRBV5-1 and TRBJ2-7; 14 nucleotides match TRBD2. The length of the CDR3 is 17 residues. The V gene end was trimmed by 3 bases and the J gene end by 4 bases; junction bases not matched to a gene: 9. In germline, CDR1 is SGHRS, CDR2 YFSETQ. The CDR3 reads CASSSRLAGGATYEQYF. The DNA of the CDR3 is TGCGCCAGCAGCTCAAGACTAGCGGGAGGGGCCACTTACGAGCAGTACTTC.